The 22 T cell receptor beta chains below all came from one sample that was sequenced in a study of blood T cell repertoires in COVID-19 (dated by TCRdb to about 2020). Library preparation used the immunoSEQ multiplex PCR assay. TCRdb took over this immuneACCESS table, retaining in-frame rearrangements with V and J assigned. Such tables are incomplete; in checked studies, under half of the missing clones stem from an unresolved V gene, and the remainder is unexplained. The sample data list tens of thousands of clones, and approximately 82% of these were observed just once. The ten largest clones add up to 15% to 20% of the sample. Specimen: peripheral blood. The receptors shown here come from an elderly man with active COVID-19.

This clone was counted once. This chain links TRBV18 with TRBJ1-4; possible D gene TRBD1, 5 bases. This CDR3 has 13 residues. In germline, CDR1 is KGHSH, CDR2 LQKENI. The V and J ends lost 8 bases and 8 bases respectively, with 15 bases between them. This chain's CDR3 is CASTSGLREKLFF. The CDR3 DNA reads TGTGCCAGCACATCAGGGTTACGAGAAAAACTGTTTTTT.

This clone was seen more than once but under ten times. V gene TRBV15 combines with J gene TRBJ2-7; 7 positions agree with TRBD1. The germline V gene has CDR1 LNHNV and CDR2 YYDKDF (reference sequence). V dropped 1 base and J dropped 0; count of bases not matched to a gene: 6. The CDR3 is 16 residues long. The CDR3 reads CATSRATGAFSYEQYF. Written as DNA, the CDR3 is TGTGCCACCAGCAGAGCCACAGGGGCATTCTCCTACGAGCAGTACTTC.

The chain uses TRBV5-1 and TRBJ1-5, with D tentatively TRBD1 (6 bases). The germline V gene has CDR1 SGHRS and CDR2 YFSETQ. The V end lost 4 bases, the J end lost 3 bases, and 17 bases lay between the germline ends. The CDR3 covers 16 residues. The CDR3 DNA follows: TGCGCCAGCAGCCCAGGCGACAGGAAGACCAATCAGCCCCAGCATTTT. Its translation: CASSPGDRKTNQPQHF.

The chain is built from TRBV5-1 and TRBJ2-7, with D maybe TRBD1 (6 bases). The germline CDR1 and CDR2 sequences are SGHRS and YFSETQ. There are 13 residues in the CDR3. Between the trimmed V and J ends, which lost 4 bases and 2 bases, there was a span of 10 bases. The CDR3 DNA reads TGCGCCAGCAGCCTAGGGGGTACCTACGAGCAGTACTTC. It specifies CASSLGGTYEQYF. Full variable domain (rest looked up from reference TRBV5-1 and TRBJ2-7): KAGVTQTPRYLIKTRGQQVTLSCSPISGHRSVSWYQQTPGQGLQFLFEYFSETQRNKGNFPGRFSGRQFSNSRSEMNVSTLELGDSALYLCASSLGGTYEQYFGPGTRLTVT.

This chain connects TRBV29-1 to TRBJ2-1, with D perhaps TRBD1 (5 bases). This CDR3 spans 15 amino acids. Between the trimmed V and J ends, which lost 1 base and 1 base, there was a span of 11 bases. The V gene's germline CDR1 is SQVTM and CDR2 ANQGSEA. CDR3 sequence (DNA): TGCAGCGTTGAAGGGACAATCAAGTCCTACAATGAGCAGTTCTTC. Translated, it gives CSVEGTIKSYNEQFF.

The chain uses TRBV2 and TRBJ2-2; 8 bases line up with TRBD2. Germline CDR1 is SNHLY and CDR2 is FYNNEI. V lost 3 bases and J lost 5; bases outside the gene matches: 5. This CDR3 has 15 amino acids. In DNA, the CDR3 is TGTGCCAGCAGTGACGCGCTAGCGGGTACCGGGGAGCTGTTTTTT. It encodes CASSDALAGTGELFF.

The rearrangement joins TRBV10-2 to TRBJ1-1; D gene unclear. Germline V CDR1 and CDR2: WSHSY, SAAADI. The V and J ends lost 0 bases and 1 base respectively, with 12 bases between them. The CDR3 runs 16 residues. The CDR3 loop reads CASSESRLPENTEAFF. The DNA of the CDR3 is TGCGCCAGCAGTGAGTCGCGCTTACCCGAGAACACTGAAGCTTTCTTT.

CDR3 region: CASSYPGGYEQYF. CDR3 in DNA: TGTGCCAGCAGTTACCCAGGAGGCTACGAGCAGTACTTC. The chain carries TRBV6-5 and TRBJ2-7; possibly TRBD2 for D (5 bases). V dropped 2 bases and J dropped 3 bases, with 8 bases sitting between them. Germline values: CDR1 MNHEY, CDR2 SVGAGI. This CDR3 has 13 amino acids.

V is TRBV19 and J is TRBJ1-5; TRBD1 aligns across 7 bases. CDR1 LNHDA and CDR2 SQIVND come from the germline V gene (reference sequence). The CDR3 consists of 17 residues. J was trimmed by 0 bases and V by 4 bases; bases with no gene match: 9. For the CDR3, the DNA is TGTGCCAGTAGTACCTGGGGCAGGGGGTATAGCAATCAGCCCCAGCATTTT. It specifies CASSTWGRGYSNQPQHF.

The V gene is TRBV9, the J gene TRBJ1-2, with 7 bases that match TRBD1. This CDR3 comprises 12 residues. Germline-derived CDR1 and CDR2 are SGDLS and YYNGEE. V trimming: 3 bases; J trimming: 11 bases; junction bases outside the gene matches: 7. CDR3 bases: TGTGCCAGCAGCGATTACAGGGGTCTGTACACCTTC. It specifies CASSDYRGLYTF. The full variable domain, rest sourced from reference TRBV9 and TRBJ1-2, is DSGVTQTPKHLITATGQRVTLRCSPRSGDLSVYWYQQSLDQGLQFLIQYYNGEERAKGNILERFSAQQFPDLHSELNLSSLELGDSALYFCASSDYRGLYTFGSGTRLTVV.

This clone was recorded a few times. The chain employs TRBV28 and TRBJ1-5; 8 bases match TRBD1. Losses at the gene ends were 6 bases for V and 5 bases for J; bases not matched to a gene: 6. CDR3 length: 14 residues. CDR1 is MDHEN, CDR2 SYDVKM, per germline. The CDR3 here is CASSNGQGHQPQHF. In nucleotides, the CDR3 is TGTGCCAGCAGCAACGGACAGGGCCATCAGCCCCAGCATTTT.

CDR3 bases: TGTGCCAGCAGCGTAGCTACTTCGAGTTTTGTGGATGGCTACACCTTC. Translating gives CASSVATSSFVDGYTF. J is TRBJ1-2 and V is TRBV9; D uncertain. From germline, CDR1 is SGDLS and CDR2 YYNGEE. The CDR3 covers 16 residues. V lost 0 bases and J lost 6, with 18 bases in between.

The J gene is TRBJ2-3, the V gene TRBV5-5; D uncertain. Per the germline V gene, CDR1 is SGHKS and CDR2 is YYEKEE (reference sequence). V lost 3 bases, J lost 5 bases, and 16 bases lay in between. The CDR3 spans 15 residues. CDR3 DNA: TGTGCCAGCAGCTCAACCACTATACCTCGAGATACGCAGTATTTT. Its translation is CASSSTTIPRDTQYF. The full variable domain, in which reference TRBV5-5 and TRBJ2-3 provide the parts outside the CDR3, is DAGVTQSPTHLIKTRGQQVTLRCSPISGHKSVSWYQQVLGQGPQFIFQYYEKEERGRGNFPDRFSARQFPNYSSELNVNALLLGDSALYLCASSSTTIPRDTQYFGPGTRLTVL.

V usage is TRBV28 and J usage is TRBJ2-3, with D tentatively TRBD1 (5 bases). CDR1 MDHEN and CDR2 SYDVKM come from the germline V gene. This CDR3 contains 17 residues. Trimming stripped 2 bases from V and 1 base from J, with 16 bases between. The CDR3 bases are TGTGCCAGCAGTTTAAGTGTAACGGAACAGGGCACAGATACGCAGTATTTT. Translation: CASSLSVTEQGTDTQYF.

This chain connects TRBV4-3 to TRBJ1-2, with TRBD1 matching 8 bases. CDR3 length equals 16 residues. Germline CDR1 reads LGHNA; CDR2 reads YSLEER. V lost 4 bases and J lost 8; bases outside the gene matches: 15. Here the CDR3 reads CASSPRGTGIQRGYTF. The CDR3 region has the DNA TGCGCCAGCAGCCCGCGAGGGACAGGAATTCAACGGGGCTACACCTTC.

The V and J genes are TRBV19 and TRBJ2-1; D is possibly TRBD2 (6 bases). In germline, CDR1 is LNHDA, CDR2 SQIVND (reference sequence). The V end lost 5 bases, the J end lost 4 bases, and 15 bases lay between the germline ends. The CDR3 spans 15 residues. The CDR3 region has the DNA TGTGCCAGTAGTGGGAGGCGGGCCCGTTACAATGAGCAGTTCTTC. The encoded protein is CASSGRRARYNEQFF.

The rearrangement uses TRBV4-3 and TRBJ2-7, with 12 bases fitting TRBD2. Germline assignment: CDR1 LGHNA and CDR2 YSLEER. This CDR3 is built from 15 residues. V dropped 3 bases and J dropped 2; count of bases not matched to a gene: 2. As DNA, the CDR3 is TGCGCCAGCAGCCAGCTAGCGGGAGGGGCCTACGAGCAGTACTTC. Its translation is CASSQLAGGAYEQYF.

The rearrangement links TRBV28 to TRBJ2-7; D is possibly TRBD2 (6 bases). Trimming left V 3 bases short and J 0 bases short, with 6 bases between. This CDR3 has 13 residues. Looked up from germline, CDR1 is MDHEN and CDR2 is SYDVKM. CDR3 region: CASSLTSSYEQYF. CDR3 nucleotide sequence: TGTGCCAGCAGTTTGACTAGCTCCTACGAGCAGTACTTC.

The gene calls are TRBV6-2 or TRBV6-3 and TRBJ2-2, with 8 bases matching TRBD2. CDR1 MNHEY and CDR2 SVGEGT come from the germline V gene. CDR3 length: 14 residues. With V trimmed by 5 bases and J by 5 bases, 4 bases remained unmatched. This CDR3 reads CASSERGITGELFF. CDR3 DNA sequence: TGTGCCAGCAGTGAGCGGGGGATAACCGGGGAGCTGTTTTTT.

This chain uses TRBV4-3 with TRBJ1-3; no definite D call. V was shortened by 0 bases and J by 0 bases, with 9 bases between the two germline ends. The germline V gene has CDR1 LGHNA and CDR2 YSLEER. The length of the CDR3 is 16 residues. The CDR3 loop is CASSQEVYSSGNTIYF. For the CDR3, the DNA is TGCGCCAGCAGCCAAGAAGTATACAGCTCTGGAAACACCATATATTTT.

The CDR3 nucleotides read TGCGCCAGCAGCCAGCGGGAGGTTCCTACGAATGAGCAGTTCTTC. Its translation: CASSQREVPTNEQFF. The chain uses TRBV4-3 and TRBJ2-1, with 8 bases matching TRBD2. This CDR3 is 15 amino acids long. Germline V gene lookup returns CDR1 LGHNA and CDR2 YSLEER. The V and J ends lost 3 bases and 7 bases, in that order; junction bases with no gene match: 8.

The chain carries TRBV18 and TRBJ1-4, with unresolved D. Germline V CDR1 and CDR2: KGHSH, LQKENI. CDR3 length equals 13 residues. Trimming cost V 4 bases and J 4 bases, with 7 bases left between them. The DNA for the CDR3 is TGTGCCAGCTCACTTTACATTAATGAAAAACTGTTTTTT. It encodes CASSLYINEKLFF.